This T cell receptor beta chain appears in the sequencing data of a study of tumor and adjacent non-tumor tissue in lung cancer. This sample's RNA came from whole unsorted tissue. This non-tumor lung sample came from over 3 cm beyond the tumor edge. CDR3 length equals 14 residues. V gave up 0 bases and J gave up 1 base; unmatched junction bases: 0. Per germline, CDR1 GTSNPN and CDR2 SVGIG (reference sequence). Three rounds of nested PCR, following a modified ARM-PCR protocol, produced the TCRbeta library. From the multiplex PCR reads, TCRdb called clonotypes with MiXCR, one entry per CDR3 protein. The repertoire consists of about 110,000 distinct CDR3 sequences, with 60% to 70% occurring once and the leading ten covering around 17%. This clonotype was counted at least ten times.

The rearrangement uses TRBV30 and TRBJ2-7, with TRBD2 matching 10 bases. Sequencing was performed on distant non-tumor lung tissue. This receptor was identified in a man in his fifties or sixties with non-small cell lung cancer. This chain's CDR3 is CAWSVLAGSYEQYF. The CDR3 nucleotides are TGTGCCTGGAGTGTACTAGCGGGGTCCTACGAGCAGTACTTC.